This TCR beta chain was observed in a study of monozygotic twins with cystic fibrosis. On the study more broadly: Roughly 3 micrograms of fragmented DNA underwent around 14 PCR cycles for library preparation.

Notes on the study in general: Age, concordance and disease severity did not associate with shared CDR3 numbers. Monozygotic CF twin pairs shared significantly more nucleotide-identical clonotypes than unrelated CF individuals did. Co-twins had the most similar V usage for 13 of 16 pairs, J for 8.

The V gene's germline CDR1 is GTSNPN and CDR2 SVGIG (reference sequence). The ends lost 3 bases at V and 3 bases at J; junction bases unmatched: 4. The CDR3 extends over 14 amino acids. On this clone: Antigen specificity is unknown.

Measured with immunoSEQ multiplex PCR; TCRdb has only the in-frame clones, and not every one. Of approximately 10,000 clones listed, roughly 85% are singletons. The chain is built from TRBV30 and TRBJ2-7; 11 bases map to TRBD2. This clonotype was sampled from a man between 18 and 29 years old with cystic fibrosis. The specimen was blood. CDR3 DNA: TGTGCCTGGAGCCGGGGACTAGCGGTCTACGAGCAGTACTTC. It is translated as CAWSRGLAVYEQYF.